Listed here are 20 T cell receptor beta chains from one sample, sequenced in a study of cytomegalovirus exposure and HLA in healthy donors. Primers: 60 Vbeta forward and 13 Jbeta reverse. Sequencing was performed with immunoSEQ multiplex PCR; in TCRdb, only in-frame clones are kept and a portion is missing. The sample lists approximately 150,000 clones, 75% to 80% occurring once. The sample taken for sequencing was PBMCs. The receptors here all came from a woman under 30 in good health and CMV-seropositive.

The chain links TRBV28 to TRBJ1-2, with TRBD1 matching over 7 bases. CDR1 is MDHEN and CDR2 is SYDVKM in the germline V gene. CDR3 length: 16 amino acids. The V gene end was trimmed by 6 bases and the J gene end by 3 bases; junction bases not matched to a gene: 13. In DNA form, the CDR3 reads TGTGCCAGCAGCAATGTGCGGGCAGGGGGTTACTATGGCTACACCTTC. Residues: CASSNVRAGGYYGYTF.

The gene calls are TRBV29-1 and TRBJ2-2; D not resolved. Trimming removed 5 bases at V and 5 bases at J, with 9 bases between. CDR1 is SQVTM, CDR2 ANQGSEA, per germline. The CDR3 has 12 amino acids. Written as DNA, the CDR3 is TGCAGCGTTCTGCCCGGGACCGGGGAGCTGTTTTTT. Translating it yields CSVLPGTGELFF.

This chain uses TRBV11-2 with TRBJ1-2; a weak D match, TRBD1 (6 bases). This CDR3 has 13 amino acids. V lost 1 base and J lost 8, with 11 bases in between. Per the germline V gene, CDR1 is SGHAT and CDR2 is FQNNGV. CDR3 nucleotides: TGTGCCAGCAGCTTAGCTGGACAGCGAGGCTACACCTTC. This gives the protein CASSLAGQRGYTF.

The rearrangement joins TRBV7-6 to TRBJ2-7; 10 bases are shared with TRBD1. Germline CDR1 and CDR2: SGHVS and FNYEAQ. Germline trimming cut 2 bases from V and 3 bases from J; bases unmatched to any gene: 10. CDR3 length equals 17 residues. The CDR3 coding sequence is TGTGCCAGCAGCTTATATATTGGACAGGGGGAAGACTACGAGCAGTACTTC. This gives the protein CASSLYIGQGEDYEQYF.

In its sample, this clone was seen a few times. The V gene is TRBV6-1, the J gene TRBJ1-1, with D hard to call. CDR1 MNHNS and CDR2 SASEGT come from the germline V gene. The CDR3 contains 13 residues. The V end was cut by 5 bases, the J end by 0 bases, with 7 bases between. The CDR3 nucleotides are TGTGCCAGCAGTACGGTGGTGAACACTGAAGCTTTCTTT. It translates to CASSTVVNTEAFF.

The gene calls are TRBV19 and TRBJ1-2; 9 bases are a match to TRBD1. Germline assignment: CDR1 LNHDA and CDR2 SQIVND (reference sequence). This CDR3 is built from 19 residues. Losses at the gene ends were 3 bases for V and 0 bases for J; bases not matched to a gene: 14. CDR3: CASSILLGQGMEANYGYTF. The DNA of the CDR3 is TGTGCCAGTAGTATCCTTTTGGGACAGGGTATGGAGGCTAACTATGGCTACACCTTC.

The rearrangement links TRBV7-2 to TRBJ1-1; TRBD1 matches 8 bases. Trimming took 5 bases from V and 6 from J; bases not matched to a gene: 8. There are 14 residues in the CDR3. Germline assignment: CDR1 SGHTA and CDR2 FQGNSA. The CDR3 coding sequence is TGTGCCAGCAGCACGACAGGGGTGACCTCTGAAGCTTTCTTT. It codes for CASSTTGVTSEAFF.

V usage is TRBV7-9 and J usage is TRBJ2-4; possible D gene TRBD2, 7 bases. V was clipped by 4 bases and J by 1 base, with 17 bases between them. CDR1 is SEHNR, CDR2 FQNEAQ, per germline (reference sequence). The CDR3 length is 17 residues. CDR3 sequence: CASSSSGGLGAKNIQYF. The CDR3 DNA reads as TGTGCCAGCAGCTCCTCCGGGGGGCTGGGGGCCAAAAACATTCAGTACTTC.

The chain carries TRBV19 and TRBJ1-5; the match to TRBD1 covers 7 bases. The CDR3 has 18 amino acids. The trim removed 2 bases at V and 4 bases at J, leaving 14 bases unmatched. In germline, CDR1 is LNHDA, CDR2 SQIVND (reference sequence). The CDR3 loop is CASSIIFAWQGENQPQHF. CDR3 in DNA: TGTGCCAGTAGTATAATATTTGCGTGGCAGGGGGAAAATCAGCCCCAGCATTTT.

This chain uses TRBV5-1 with TRBJ1-1, with D unresolved. From germline, CDR1 is SGHRS and CDR2 YFSETQ. The CDR3 totals 14 residues. V shed 4 bases and J shed 5 bases, with 15 bases lying between them. CDR3 in amino acids: CASSLGIGRTEAFF. The CDR3, as DNA: TGCGCCAGCAGCCTAGGGATAGGGAGGACTGAAGCTTTCTTT. Combining the CDR3 with reference TRBV5-1 and TRBJ1-1 gives the whole variable domain KAGVTQTPRYLIKTRGQQVTLSCSPISGHRSVSWYQQTPGQGLQFLFEYFSETQRNKGNFPGRFSGRQFSNSRSEMNVSTLELGDSALYLCASSLGIGRTEAFFGQGTRLTVV.

In this sample, this clone turned up a few times. The V gene is TRBV6-6, the J gene TRBJ2-7; perhaps TRBD2 as D (5 bases). The V end lost 0 bases, the J end lost 2 bases, and 11 bases lay between the germline ends. This CDR3 spans 15 amino acids. Germline CDR1 reads MNHNY; CDR2 reads SVGAGI (reference sequence). CDR3 amino acids: CASSYSDSQAYEQYF. CDR3 sequence (DNA): TGTGCCAGCAGTTACTCGGACTCCCAAGCCTACGAGCAGTACTTC.

V gene TRBV6-1 combines with J gene TRBJ1-1; TRBD1 matches at 7 bases. Germline V lookup: CDR1 MNHNS, CDR2 SASEGT. The CDR3 consists of 15 residues. Trimming cost V 7 bases and J 0 bases; bases outside gene matches: 8. The CDR3 here is CASNALGQMNTEAFF. CDR3 nucleotides: TGTGCCAGCAACGCATTGGGACAGATGAACACTGAAGCTTTCTTT.

The V call is TRBV10-3, the J call TRBJ1-5; a weak D match, TRBD1 (5 bases). Germline CDR1 ENHRY, CDR2 SYGVKD. This CDR3 has 15 residues. Trimming removed 5 bases at V and 3 bases at J, with 14 bases between. The CDR3 is CAISSTAGSNQPQHF. CDR3 nucleotides: TGTGCCATCAGTTCGACAGCCGGTTCCAATCAGCCCCAGCATTTT.

This clone was observed a few times. V is TRBV10-3 and J is TRBJ2-3; D perhaps matches TRBD1 (6 bases). CDR3 size: 15 residues. Trimming pared 0 bases from V and 1 base from J, leaving 8 bases between. Germline loops: CDR1 ENHRY, CDR2 SYGVKD. CDR3 DNA: TGTGCCATCAGTGAGTCCGAGGGGGGCACAGATACGCAGTATTTT. This translates into CAISESEGGTDTQYF.

This rearrangement joins TRBV6-6 to TRBJ1-2; TRBD1 matches at 9 bases. The CDR3 has 16 residues. CDR1 MNHNY and CDR2 SVGAGI come from the germline V gene (reference sequence). Trimming cost V 7 bases and J 5 bases; bases outside gene matches: 14. The CDR3 DNA is TGTGCCAGCACCACCCTCCCGGACAGGGGCTCTTATGGCTACACCTTC. Its translation: CASTTLPDRGSYGYTF.

This clone has only one observation. The genes are TRBV5-1 and TRBJ2-2, with D possibly matching TRBD1 (6 bases). CDR1 and CDR2 (germline): SGHRS, YFSETQ. The CDR3 is 16 amino acids. V lost 5 bases and J lost 3, with 17 bases in between. DNA for the CDR3: TGCGCCAGCAGATCCTCCTGGACAGTGGACACCGGGGAGCTGTTTTTT. It yields the protein CASRSSWTVDTGELFF.

The chain is built from TRBV5-4 and TRBJ2-5, with TRBD1 identical over 10 bases. This CDR3 is built from 15 residues. Germline CDR1 and CDR2: SGHNT and YYREEE (reference sequence). The ends lost 5 bases at V and 5 bases at J; junction bases unmatched: 9. In nucleotides, the CDR3 is TGTGCCAGCAGGTCCGGGACAGGGGCGTTGGAGACCCAGTACTTC. It codes for CASRSGTGALETQYF.

This clone was observed a single time. The chain recombines TRBV2 with TRBJ2-1, with D maybe TRBD1 (6 bases). The germline V and J ends were trimmed by 8 bases and 0 bases, with 8 bases remaining between them. The germline V gene encodes CDR1 SNHLY and CDR2 FYNNEI. The CDR3 extends over 13 amino acids. DNA for the CDR3: TGTGCCAGCGGACAGAGCTCCTACAATGAGCAGTTCTTC. Its protein product is CASGQSSYNEQFF.

This clone has more than one count but fewer than ten. The gene calls are TRBV11-3 and TRBJ1-4, with 7 bases aligning to TRBD1. The CDR3 contains 15 residues. Trimming cost V 5 bases and J 0 bases; bases outside gene matches: 3. Germline CDR1 SGHNT, CDR2 YENEEA. DNA of the CDR3: TGTGCCAGCAGCCCAGGGACAGCAACTAATGAAAAACTGTTTTTT. Translated, it gives CASSPGTATNEKLFF.

The V and J genes are TRBV6-6 and TRBJ1-6; a weak D match, TRBD1 (5 bases). The germline gives CDR1 MNHNY, CDR2 SVGAGI (reference sequence). V shed 7 bases and J shed 10 bases, with 14 bases lying between them. The CDR3 has 13 amino acids. CDR3 amino acids: CASKGQGGSPLHF. The DNA for the CDR3 is TGTGCCAGCAAAGGTCAGGGCGGCTCACCCCTCCACTTT.